These T cell receptor delta chains were read from a single sample in a study of γδ T cells in repeated Plasmodium falciparum infection. TCRdb reapplied CATT to the multiplex PCR reads. The data contain around 50,000 delta-chain clones, over 1.5% of them singletons. The sequenced sample consisted of gamma-delta T cells from blood. Every receptor here comes from a pool of human donors (malaria-infected and uninfected, not separated). Each CDR3 is given with its conserved first and last residue. The D gene is left open where the match is weak. The size of a clone is reported for some rows only, either as once, few or many, or as a class for expanded clones.

cdr3_aa cdr3_nt d_call clone_size j_call v_call
CALGELYLPTVLGDPYTDKLIF TGTGCTCTTGGGGAACTCTACCTTCCTACCGTACTGGGGGACCCGTACACCGATAAACTCATCTTT NA many TRDJ1 TRDV1
CACDTVLLGDTPWDTRQMFF TGTGCCTGTGACACCGTTTTACTGGGGGATACGCCCTGGGACACCCGACAGATGTTTTTC TRDD3 many TRDJ3 TRDV2
CALGDPKSSYPHPYTDKLIF TGTGCTCTTGGGGACCCAAAATCTTCCTACCCTCACCCGTACACCGATAAACTCATCTTT TRDD2 many TRDJ1 TRDV1
CALGPQGRFLPLGMYTDKLIF TGTGCTCTTGGGCCTCAAGGGAGATTCCTCCCACTGGGGATGTACACCGATAAACTCATCTTT TRDD3 many TRDJ1 TRDV1
CALGEGRWLGIEIADKLIF TGTGCTCTTGGGGAAGGGCGGTGGCTGGGGATAGAAATAGCCGATAAACTCATCTTT NA many TRDJ1 TRDV1
CALGELVGFTNGGPSYTDKLIF TGTGCTCTTGGGGAACTCGTAGGGTTTACGAATGGGGGACCTTCCTACACCGATAAACTCATCTTT NA medium-sized TRDJ1 TRDV1
CALGEWGGKLIF TGTGCTCTTGGGGAATGGGGGGGAAAACTCATCTTT NA medium-sized TRDJ1 TRDV1
CALGGRSWGIRVVWADKLIF TGTGCTCTTGGGGGACGGAGCTGGGGGATACGCGTTGTTTGGGCCGATAAACTCATCTTT TRDD3 medium-sized TRDJ1 TRDV1
CALGELVKRLTSTGGLIAYTDKLIF TGTGCTCTTGGGGAACTAGTGAAACGCCTCACGAGTACTGGGGGTCTTATCGCTTACACCGATAAACTCATCTTT TRDD3 medium-sized TRDJ1 TRDV1
CACDSILPIGLTGVYTDKLIF TGTGCCTGTGACTCGATCCTTCCTATCGGGCTAACTGGGGTTTACACCGATAAACTCATCTTT NA many TRDJ1 TRDV2
CALGNSGYWGTGYTDKLIF TGTGCTCTTGGGAATTCTGGGTACTGGGGGACAGGATACACCGATAAACTCATCTTT TRDD3 many TRDJ1 TRDV1
CALGGGDGYWGIQLIF TGTGCTCTTGGGGGAGGAGACGGGTACTGGGGGATACAACTCATCTTT TRDD3 many TRDJ1 TRDV1
CALGDLTNLLQYTDKLIF TGTGCTCTTGGGGACCTCACTAACCTACTGCAGTACACCGATAAACTCATCTTT NA many TRDJ1 TRDV1
CALGEVVPMVTGTDKLIF TGTGCTCTTGGGGAGGTGGTTCCTATGGTTACTGGGACCGATAAACTCATCTTT NA many TRDJ1 TRDV1
CALFFPHPTTGGYDITDKLIF TGTGCTCTTTTTTTCCCGCATCCTACGACTGGGGGATACGATATCACCGATAAACTCATCTTT TRDD3 many TRDJ1 TRDV1
CALGDPTFLRFPTGGYADKLIF TGTGCTCTTGGGGATCCAACCTTCCTACGTTTTCCTACTGGGGGATACGCAGATAAACTCATCTTT TRDD3 many TRDJ1 TRDV1
CALGEQPYAGGLVVGDTDKLIF TGTGCTCTTGGGGAACAGCCCTACGCTGGTGGTTTAGTAGTGGGGGATACCGATAAACTCATCTTT TRDD3 many TRDJ1 TRDV1
CALGSGSYVFTGAKGKLIF TGTGCTCTTGGATCGGGGTCCTACGTTTTTACTGGGGCTAAAGGTAAACTCATCTTT NA medium-sized TRDJ1 TRDV1
CALERLNPTPGWGMIYTDKLIF TGTGCTCTTGAAAGACTTAATCCTACGCCTGGTTGGGGGATGATATACACCGATAAACTCATCTTT TRDD3 many TRDJ1 TRDV1
CAYRSALIASIMSGGLQLIF TGTGCTTATAGGAGCGCGTTGATCGCATCCATTATGTCTGGGGGATTGCAACTCATCTTT TRDD3 many TRDJ1 TRAV38-2/DV8
CACDPADLYTDKLIF TGTGCCTGTGACCCGGCGGACCTCTACACCGATAAACTCATCTTT NA many TRDJ1 TRDV2
CALGELKGPLVLGGCTDKLIF TGTGCTCTTGGGGAACTCAAGGGTCCCCTAGTACTGGGGGGGTGCACCGATAAACTCATCTTT TRDD3 many TRDJ1 TRDV1
CALGELDWGIRVTDKLIF TGTGCTCTTGGGGAACTGGACTGGGGGATCCGAGTAACCGATAAACTCATCTTT TRDD3 many TRDJ1 TRDV1
CALGVYYPEFPTRRYWGPPPPDKLIF TGTGCTCTTGGGGTCTACTACCCTGAGTTCCCAACGAGGAGGTACTGGGGCCCACCGCCTCCCGATAAACTCATCTTT TRDD3 many TRDJ1 TRDV1
CALGGRAPPNWGIPFNTDKLIF TGTGCTCTTGGGGGAAGAGCACCCCCTAACTGGGGGATACCCTTCAACACCGATAAACTCATCTTT TRDD3 many TRDJ1 TRDV1
CALGETQFGKGLPLRTGDRGGRWSFPYTDKLIF TGTGCTCTTGGGGAGACCCAATTTGGTAAAGGCCTTCCTCTTCGTACTGGGGATCGGGGGGGTCGGTGGAGTTTTCCATACACCGATAAACTCATCTTT NA many TRDJ1 TRDV1
CALGECCRLYLGDHNDKLIF TGTGCTCTTGGGGAATGTTGTCGACTCTACCTGGGGGATCATAACGATAAACTCATCTTT TRDD3 many TRDJ1 TRDV1
CALGEGPILGISADKLIF TGTGCTCTTGGGGAGGGACCCATACTGGGGATAAGCGCCGATAAACTCATCTTT TRDD3 many TRDJ1 TRDV1
CALFTAPSYLRPTGSYTDKLIF TGTGCTCTTTTTACCGCACCTTCTTACCTACGCCCTACGGGGTCTTACACCGATAAACTCATCTTT NA medium-sized TRDJ1 TRDV1
CALGNGGRLRYTDRLIF TGTGCTCTTGGGAACGGAGGTCGCCTTCGGTACACCGATAGACTCATCTTT NA many TRDJ1 TRDV1
CALGELSSWGLYTDKLIF TGTGCTCTTGGGGAACTTTCCTCCTGGGGGCTCTACACCGATAAACTCATCTTT TRDD3 many TRDJ1 TRDV1
CALGETRNWGIRGTDKLIF TGTGCTCTTGGGGAAACCCGAAACTGGGGGATACGCGGCACCGATAAACTCATCTTT TRDD3 many TRDJ1 TRDV1
CALERPSQYWGITYTDKLIF TGTGCTCTCGAAAGGCCTTCTCAGTACTGGGGGATTACGTACACCGATAAACTCATCTTT TRDD3 medium-sized TRDJ1 TRDV1
CALGEPFFSNLLTYTDKLIF TGTGCTCTTGGGGAACCCTTCTTCAGTAACTTACTTACATACACCGATAAACTCATCTTT NA many TRDJ1 TRDV1
CALGGIPAADKLIF TGTGCTCTTGGGGGCATTCCGGCGGCCGATAAACTCATCTTT NA medium-sized TRDJ1 TRDV1
CALGVFLHYFEYWGIRGTAQLFF TGTGCTCTTGGGGTATTCCTACATTACTTTGAGTACTGGGGGATACGAGGGACAGCACAACTCTTCTTT TRDD3 many TRDJ2 TRDV1
CALRWVSTKKYTDKLIF TGTGCTCTCCGGTGGGTGTCCACGAAAAAGTACACCGATAAACTCATCTTT NA medium-sized TRDJ1 TRDV1
CALGELPFGLGTSKLYTDKLIF TGTGCTCTTGGGGAACTGCCGTTTGGGCTGGGTACTAGCAAACTGTACACCGATAAACTCATCTTT NA many TRDJ1 TRDV1
CALGVGKYWGFPYTDKLIF TGTGCTCTTGGGGTTGGGAAGTACTGGGGATTCCCGTACACCGATAAACTCATCTTT TRDD3 many TRDJ1 TRDV1
CACDYVLGDRPSSWDTRQMFF TGTGCCTGTGATTATGTACTGGGGGATAGGCCGAGCTCCTGGGACACCCGACAGATGTTTTTC TRDD3 many TRDJ3 TRDV2
CALVERKRLTDKLIF TGTGCTCTTGTGGAAAGGAAGCGTCTCACCGATAAACTCATCTTT NA many TRDJ1 TRDV1
CALGAPGLGGIPITDKLIF TGTGCTCTTGGTGCTCCCGGGCTGGGGGGGATACCGATCACCGATAAACTCATCTTT TRDD3 many TRDJ1 TRDV1
CALGESPFLHITGDPQYTDKLIF TGTGCTCTTGGGGAGTCGCCCTTCCTACATATAACTGGGGACCCTCAGTACACCGATAAACTCATCTTT TRDD2 medium-sized TRDJ1 TRDV1
CALGCHSYGDCFHWGNDKLIF TGTGCTCTTGGGTGCCATTCCTACGGGGACTGTTTTCACTGGGGGAACGATAAACTCATCTTT TRDD3 many TRDJ1 TRDV1
CALGPTTFGRTGGYASLGGDKLIF TGTGCTCTTGGGCCTACGACCTTCGGTCGTACTGGGGGATACGCGTCTTTGGGTGGGGATAAACTCATCTTT TRDD3 many TRDJ1 TRDV1
CALGGLMGSYALGHPLLGDKAAQLFF TGTGCTCTTGGGGGCCTGATGGGATCCTACGCCCTAGGGCATCCCTTACTGGGGGATAAGGCAGCACAACTCTTCTTT TRDD3 many TRDJ2 TRDV1
CAYRSRGGKTFLRALRTGGPHTDKLIF TGTGCTTATAGGAGTCGGGGGGGGAAAACCTTCCTACGCGCTCTCCGTACTGGGGGTCCTCACACCGATAAGCTCATCTTT NA many TRDJ1 TRAV38-2/DV8
CALLIRGKLIF TGTGCTCTCCTTATACGGGGTAAACTCATCTTT NA many TRDJ1 TRDV1
CALGPKSLFPVDWGIRPNTDKLIF TGTGCTCTTGGGCCTAAAAGCCTTTTCCCCGTCGACTGGGGGATACGCCCAAACACCGATAAACTCATCTTT TRDD3 medium-sized TRDJ1 TRDV1
CAFKFLRGIPDILIF TGTGCCTTTAAATTCCTACGGGGGATACCTGATATACTCATCTTT TRDD3 many TRDJ1 TRDV3
CALGELFFRDSVGDRRTDKLIF TGTGCTCTTGGGGAACTATTTTTTAGGGATTCAGTTGGGGATAGGAGAACCGATAAACTCATCTTT TRDD3 many TRDJ1 TRDV1
CALGELLRGYWGIIPPDKLIF TGTGCTCTTGGGGAACTCCTACGTGGGTACTGGGGGATAATACCCCCCGATAAACTCATCTTT TRDD3 many TRDJ1 TRDV1
CALGERRLGAPKSDKLIF TGTGCTCTTGGGGAACGCCGCCTGGGGGCTCCCAAGTCCGATAAACTCATCTTT TRDD3 many TRDJ1 TRDV1
CALREPTSFQLGDFDKLIF TGTGCTCTTAGGGAACCTACTTCCTTCCAACTGGGGGATTTCGATAAACTCATCTTT TRDD3 many TRDJ1 TRDV1
CALGLRGIYTDKLIF TGTGCTCTTGGGTTGAGAGGTATTTACACCGATAAACTCATCTTT NA many TRDJ1 TRDV1
CALGSVLNLPSSYWGLSGYTDKLIF TGTGCTCTTGGGTCTGTTCTCAATCTTCCTTCTTCGTACTGGGGACTCTCGGGGTACACCGATAAGCTCATCTTT NA few TRDJ1 TRDV1
CALGERFQPENWGIRPWYTDKLIF TGTGCTCTTGGGGAACGGTTCCAGCCCGAGAACTGGGGGATACGGCCCTGGTACACCGATAAACTCATCTTT TRDD3 NA TRDJ1 TRDV1
CALGERGSLSLGNAYTDKLIF TGTGCTCTTGGCGAACGAGGGTCCCTCTCACTGGGCAACGCGTACACCGATAAACTCATCTTT NA many TRDJ1 TRDV1
CAFSSRQGVKLIF TGTGCCTTTAGCTCCCGTCAGGGGGTAAAACTCATCTTT NA medium-sized TRDJ1 TRDV3